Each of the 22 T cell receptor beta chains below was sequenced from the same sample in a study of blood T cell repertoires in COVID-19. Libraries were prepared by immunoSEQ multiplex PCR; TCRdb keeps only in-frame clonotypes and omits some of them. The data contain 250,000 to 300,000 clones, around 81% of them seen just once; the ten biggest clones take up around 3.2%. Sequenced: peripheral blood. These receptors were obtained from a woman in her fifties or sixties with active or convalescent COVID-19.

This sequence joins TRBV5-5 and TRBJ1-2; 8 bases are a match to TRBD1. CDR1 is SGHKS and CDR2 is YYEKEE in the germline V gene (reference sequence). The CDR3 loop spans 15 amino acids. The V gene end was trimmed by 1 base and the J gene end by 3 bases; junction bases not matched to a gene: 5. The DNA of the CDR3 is TGTGCCAGCAGCTTGAACAGGGGGGGTTACTATGGCTACACCTTC. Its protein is CASSLNRGGYYGYTF.

CDR3 residues: CASSFSGQETQYF. The DNA of the CDR3 is TGTGCCAGCAGTTTCTCGGGGCAAGAGACCCAGTACTTC. The gene calls are TRBV12-3 or TRBV12-4 and TRBJ2-5; tentatively, D is TRBD2 (5 bases). The V end was cut by 3 bases, the J end by 2 bases, with 7 bases between. The CDR3 length is 13 residues.

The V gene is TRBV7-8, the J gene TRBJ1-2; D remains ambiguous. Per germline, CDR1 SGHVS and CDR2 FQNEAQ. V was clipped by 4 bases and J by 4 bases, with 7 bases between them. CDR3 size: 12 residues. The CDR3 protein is CASSSKSYGYTF. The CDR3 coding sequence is TGTGCCAGCAGCTCCAAGAGCTATGGCTACACCTTC.

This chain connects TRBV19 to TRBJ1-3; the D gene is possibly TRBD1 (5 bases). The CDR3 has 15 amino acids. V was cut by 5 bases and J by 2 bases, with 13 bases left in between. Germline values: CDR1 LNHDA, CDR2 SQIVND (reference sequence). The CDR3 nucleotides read TGTGCCAGTAGTGCCAGGGTTTCAACTGGAAACACCATATATTTT. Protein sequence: CASSARVSTGNTIYF.

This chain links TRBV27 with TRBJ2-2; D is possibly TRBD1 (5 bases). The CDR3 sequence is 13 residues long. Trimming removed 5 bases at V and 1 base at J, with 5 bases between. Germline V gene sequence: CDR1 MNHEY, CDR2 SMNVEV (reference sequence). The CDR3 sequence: CASSGQNTGELFF. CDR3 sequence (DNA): TGTGCCAGCAGTGGACAGAACACCGGGGAGCTGTTTTTT.

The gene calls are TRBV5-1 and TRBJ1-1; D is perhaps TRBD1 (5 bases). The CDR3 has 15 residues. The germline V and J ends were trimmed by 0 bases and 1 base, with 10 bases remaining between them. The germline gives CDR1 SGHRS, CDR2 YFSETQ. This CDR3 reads CASSLAGQGNTEAFF. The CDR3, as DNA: TGCGCCAGCAGCTTGGCCGGGCAGGGGAACACTGAAGCTTTCTTT. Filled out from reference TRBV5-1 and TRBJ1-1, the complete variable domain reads KAGVTQTPRYLIKTRGQQVTLSCSPISGHRSVSWYQQTPGQGLQFLFEYFSETQRNKGNFPGRFSGRQFSNSRSEMNVSTLELGDSALYLCASSLAGQGNTEAFFGQGTRLTVV.

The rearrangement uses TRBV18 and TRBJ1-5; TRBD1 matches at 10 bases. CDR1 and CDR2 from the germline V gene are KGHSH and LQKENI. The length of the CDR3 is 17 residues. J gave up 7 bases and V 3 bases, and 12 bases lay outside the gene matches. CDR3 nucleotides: TGTGCCAGCTCACCCTCCGGTGGGACAGGGGAAAAGCAGCCCCAGCATTTT. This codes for CASSPSGGTGEKQPQHF.

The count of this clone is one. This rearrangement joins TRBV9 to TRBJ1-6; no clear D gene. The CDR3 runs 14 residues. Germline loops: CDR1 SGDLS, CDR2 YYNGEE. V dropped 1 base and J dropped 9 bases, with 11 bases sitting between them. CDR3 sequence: CASSVMEISSPLHF. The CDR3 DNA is TGTGCCAGCAGCGTAATGGAGATAAGTTCACCCCTCCACTTT.

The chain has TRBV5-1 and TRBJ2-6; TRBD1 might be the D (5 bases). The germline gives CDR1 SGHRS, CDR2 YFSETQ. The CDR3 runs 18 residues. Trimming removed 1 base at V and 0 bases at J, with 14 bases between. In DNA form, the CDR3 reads TGCGCCAGCAGCTTGTGGCAGGGTTCCAGCTCTGGGGCCAACGTCCTGACTTTC. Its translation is CASSLWQGSSSGANVLTF.

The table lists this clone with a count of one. CDR3 sequence (DNA): TGTGCCAGCAGTTTACAGGGAACCACTGAAGCTTTCTTT. Protein sequence: CASSLQGTTEAFF. The chain uses TRBV12-3 or TRBV12-4 and TRBJ1-1, with D possibly TRBD1 on 5 matching bases. V dropped 2 bases and J dropped 4 bases, with 8 bases sitting between them. There are 13 residues in the CDR3.

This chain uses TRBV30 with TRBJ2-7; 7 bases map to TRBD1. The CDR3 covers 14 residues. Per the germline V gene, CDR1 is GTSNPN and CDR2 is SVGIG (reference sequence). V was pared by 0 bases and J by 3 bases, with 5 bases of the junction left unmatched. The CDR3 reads CAWSVGTELYEQYF. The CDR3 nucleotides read TGTGCCTGGAGTGTAGGGACAGAACTCTACGAGCAGTACTTC.

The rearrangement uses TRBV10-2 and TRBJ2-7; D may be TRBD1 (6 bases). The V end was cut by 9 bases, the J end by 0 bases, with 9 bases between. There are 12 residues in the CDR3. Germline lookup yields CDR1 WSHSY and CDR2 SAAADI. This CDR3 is CASTRGSYEQYF. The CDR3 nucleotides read TGCGCCAGTACCAGGGGCTCCTACGAGCAGTACTTC.

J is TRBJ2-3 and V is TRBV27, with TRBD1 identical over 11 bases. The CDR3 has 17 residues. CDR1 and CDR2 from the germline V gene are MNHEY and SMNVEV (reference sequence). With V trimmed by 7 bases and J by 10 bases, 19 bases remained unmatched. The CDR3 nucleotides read TGTGCCAGCACCCCGGGACAGGGGGTTTCTTTGGTGGCGGCGCAGTATTTT. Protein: CASTPGQGVSLVAAQYF.

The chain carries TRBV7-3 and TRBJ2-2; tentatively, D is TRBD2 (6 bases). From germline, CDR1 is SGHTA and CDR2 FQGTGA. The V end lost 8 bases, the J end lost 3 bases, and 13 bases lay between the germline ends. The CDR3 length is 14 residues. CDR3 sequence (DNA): TGTGCCAGCGGGCGGGGCCGATACACCGGGGAGCTGTTTTTT. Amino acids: CASGRGRYTGELFF.

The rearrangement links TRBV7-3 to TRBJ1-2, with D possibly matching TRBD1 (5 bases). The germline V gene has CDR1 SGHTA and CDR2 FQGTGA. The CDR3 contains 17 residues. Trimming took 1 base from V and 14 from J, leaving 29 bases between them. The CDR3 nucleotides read TGTGCCAGCAGCTTAAACGGCGGGAAACGGGGGAGTGAGGACCAGACCTTC. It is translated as CASSLNGGKRGSEDQTF.

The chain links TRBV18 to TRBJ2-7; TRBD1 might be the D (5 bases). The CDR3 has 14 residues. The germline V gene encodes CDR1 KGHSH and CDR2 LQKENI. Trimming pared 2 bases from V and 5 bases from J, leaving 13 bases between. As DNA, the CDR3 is TGTGCCAGCTCACCAATATCAGGGTCCGACGAGCAGTACTTC. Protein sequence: CASSPISGSDEQYF.

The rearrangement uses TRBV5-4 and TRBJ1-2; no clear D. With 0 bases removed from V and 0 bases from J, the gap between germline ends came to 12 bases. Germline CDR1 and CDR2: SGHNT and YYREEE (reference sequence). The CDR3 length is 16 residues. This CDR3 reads CASSLGVRPTNYGYTF. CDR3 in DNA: TGTGCCAGCAGCTTGGGAGTGCGCCCCACTAACTATGGCTACACCTTC.

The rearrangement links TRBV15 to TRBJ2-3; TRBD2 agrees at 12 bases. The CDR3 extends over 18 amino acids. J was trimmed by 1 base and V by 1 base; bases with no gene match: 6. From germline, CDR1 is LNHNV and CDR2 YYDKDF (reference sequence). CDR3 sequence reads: CATSRARRLAGGTDTQYF. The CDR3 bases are TGTGCCACCAGCAGAGCCAGACGACTAGCGGGGGGCACAGATACGCAGTATTTT.

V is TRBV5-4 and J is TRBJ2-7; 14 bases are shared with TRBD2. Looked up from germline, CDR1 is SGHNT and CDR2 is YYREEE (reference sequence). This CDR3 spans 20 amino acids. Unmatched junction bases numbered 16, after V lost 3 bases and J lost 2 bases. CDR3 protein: CASSSARGLAGVPGAYEQYF. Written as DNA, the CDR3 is TGTGCCAGCAGCTCGGCCCGGGGACTAGCGGGGGTGCCGGGGGCCTACGAGCAGTACTTC.

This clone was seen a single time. The CDR3 region has the DNA TGTGCCAGCAGTTCAGCGGGGAACTCCTACAATGAGCAGTTCTTC. It codes for CASSSAGNSYNEQFF. This chain uses TRBV27 with TRBJ2-1, with 7 bases aligning to TRBD2. Germline CDR1 is MNHEY and CDR2 is SMNVEV (reference sequence). The CDR3 consists of 15 residues. After removal of 4 bases from V and 0 bases from J, the junction contained 3 bases not matched to a gene.

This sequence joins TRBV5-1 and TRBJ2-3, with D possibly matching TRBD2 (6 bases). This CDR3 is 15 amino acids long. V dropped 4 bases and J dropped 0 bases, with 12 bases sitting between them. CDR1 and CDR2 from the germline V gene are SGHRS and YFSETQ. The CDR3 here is CASSVLARSTDTQYF. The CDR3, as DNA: TGCGCCAGCAGCGTACTAGCCCGTAGCACAGATACGCAGTATTTT.

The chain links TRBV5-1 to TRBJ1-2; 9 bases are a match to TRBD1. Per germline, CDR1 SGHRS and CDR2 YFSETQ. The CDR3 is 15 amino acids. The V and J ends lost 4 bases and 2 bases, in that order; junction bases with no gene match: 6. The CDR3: CASSIRQGDNYGYTF. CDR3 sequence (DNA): TGCGCCAGCAGCATCAGACAGGGGGACAACTATGGCTACACCTTC.